Following are 10 T cell receptor beta chains from one sample sequenced in a study of blood T cells in healthy people across ages (dated by TCRdb to the mid-2010s). Libraries were constructed by 5' RACE. The sequencer listed for this sample is Illumina HiSeq 2500. A second PCR of 7 to 11 cycles was performed with a sample-barcoded 5' primer and a J-beta primer mix. TCRdb reprocessed the public reads (quality trimming at Q25 with fastp, clone calling with MiXCR) and kept in-frame beta chains. Entries that share a CDR3 protein sequence are merged under the most common genes and DNA. Counted in this sample were roughly 500,000 distinct CDR3 sequences; about 25% of them appeared once. Together, the top ten hold 7.5% to 9% of the sample. These same records also appear under a second study, on T cells of mothers and their children.

Sequencing was carried out using blood. These receptors originate from a boy younger than 18 in good health.

The chain is built from TRBV20-1 and TRBJ2-1, with TRBD1 matching 8 bases. The length of the CDR3 is 14 residues. Germline CDR1 DFQATT, CDR2 SNEGSKA (reference sequence). Trimming removed 7 bases from V and 3 bases from J; junction bases left unmatched: 8. The CDR3 DNA reads as TGCAGTGGCTCAACAGGGGGAAGCTACAATGAGCAGTTCTTC. Amino acid sequence: CSGSTGGSYNEQFF.

V gene TRBV29-1 combines with J gene TRBJ2-7, with a possible D match to TRBD1 (6 bases). The CDR3 is 14 amino acids. Germline CDR1 SQVTM, CDR2 ANQGSEA. Deletions cut 3 bases from V and 2 bases from J, with 14 bases between. The chain's CDR3 is CSVDRGRGTYEQYF. CDR3 DNA sequence: TGCAGCGTTGATAGGGGCAGGGGTACCTACGAGCAGTACTTC.

Note on this clonotype: Relative to the germline gene, one junction end is altered; a read error may explain this. The chain employs TRBV2 and TRBJ1-2; possibly TRBD1 for D (6 bases). This CDR3 is built from 12 residues. Germline V gene data show CDR1 as SNHLY and CDR2 as FYNNEI. For the CDR3, the DNA is TGTGCCAGCAGGGTGGACAGCTATGACTACACCTTC. Translating gives CASRVDSYDYTF.

This clonotype showed up just a few times. This chain connects TRBV28 to TRBJ2-1; TRBD2 agrees at 9 bases. The germline CDR1 and CDR2 sequences are MDHEN and SYDVKM. The CDR3 is 18 amino acids. V shed 5 bases, J shed 1 base, and the junction held 12 bases outside the gene matches. The CDR3 sequence is CASSHGLAPIISYNEQFF. The CDR3 nucleotides read TGTGCCAGCAGTCACGGACTAGCGCCAATAATTTCCTACAATGAGCAGTTCTTC. Full variable domain (remainder filled in from reference TRBV28 and TRBJ2-1): DVKVTQSSRYLVKRTGEKVFLECVQDMDHENMFWYRQDPGLGLRLIYFSYDVKMKEKGDIPEGYSVSREKKERFSLILESASTNQTSMYLCASSHGLAPIISYNEQFFGPGTRLTVL.

The chain uses TRBV5-1 and TRBJ1-1, with unresolved D. Trimming pared 3 bases from V and 0 bases from J, leaving 12 bases between. The CDR3 contains 15 residues. Germline-derived CDR1 and CDR2 are SGHRS and YFSETQ. The CDR3 is CASSSTANLNTEAFF. As DNA, the CDR3 is TGCGCCAGCAGCTCCACAGCCAACCTGAACACTGAAGCTTTCTTT.

This clonotype was seen repeatedly, ten times or more. This chain uses TRBV28 with TRBJ2-4; TRBD2 matches at 8 bases. Germline V gene lookup returns CDR1 MDHEN and CDR2 SYDVKM. Trimming took 2 bases from V and 2 from J; bases not matched to a gene: 2. The CDR3 loop spans 15 amino acids. The CDR3 loop reads CASSLAGGPKNIQYF. CDR3 DNA: TGTGCCAGCAGTTTAGCGGGGGGCCCCAAAAACATTCAGTACTTC.

The genes are TRBV7-8 and TRBJ2-4; D is undetermined. Germline CDR1 SGHVS, CDR2 FQNEAQ. This CDR3 is built from 15 residues. V was pared by 3 bases and J by 0 bases, with 9 bases between. The CDR3 loop reads CASSLERLAKNIQYF. DNA for the CDR3: TGTGCCAGCAGCTTGGAACGGCTAGCCAAAAACATTCAGTACTTC. The full variable domain, completed using reference TRBV7-8 and TRBJ2-4, is GAGVSQSPRYKVAKRGQDVALRCDPISGHVSLFWYQQALGQGPEFLTYFQNEAQLDKSGLPSDRFFAERPEGSVSTLKIQRTQQEDSAVYLCASSLERLAKNIQYFGAGTRLSVL.

The chain combines TRBV10-3 with TRBJ2-5; D call uncertain. Germline CDR1 reads ENHRY; CDR2 reads SYGVKD. The ends were cut back, 0 bases at V and 5 bases at J, with 7 bases in the middle. The CDR3 totals 13 residues. The CDR3, as DNA: TGTGCCATCAGTGAGTCGGTCACCGAGACCCAGTACTTC. Its translation is CAISESVTETQYF.

The genes are TRBV6-2 or TRBV6-3 and TRBJ2-6, with D perhaps TRBD1 or TRBD2 (5 bases each). The CDR3 has 17 residues. In germline, CDR1 is MNHEY, CDR2 SVGEGT. The germline V and J ends were trimmed by 4 bases and 0 bases, with 13 bases remaining between them. The CDR3 region has the DNA TGTGCCAGCAGTTCCCGGGACGGATACTCTGGGGCCAACGTCCTGACTTTC. This sequence encodes CASSSRDGYSGANVLTF.

In this sample, this clonotype turned up a few times. V usage is TRBV20-1 and J usage is TRBJ2-5; D is possibly TRBD2 (6 bases). Trimming took off 3 bases at V and 2 bases at J, with 10 bases between the two ends. Germline CDR1 is DFQATT and CDR2 is SNEGSKA (reference sequence). This CDR3 contains 13 residues. CDR3 sequence (DNA): TGCAGTGCTAGTGGGGACTCTCAAGAGACCCAGTACTTC. This codes for CSASGDSQETQYF.